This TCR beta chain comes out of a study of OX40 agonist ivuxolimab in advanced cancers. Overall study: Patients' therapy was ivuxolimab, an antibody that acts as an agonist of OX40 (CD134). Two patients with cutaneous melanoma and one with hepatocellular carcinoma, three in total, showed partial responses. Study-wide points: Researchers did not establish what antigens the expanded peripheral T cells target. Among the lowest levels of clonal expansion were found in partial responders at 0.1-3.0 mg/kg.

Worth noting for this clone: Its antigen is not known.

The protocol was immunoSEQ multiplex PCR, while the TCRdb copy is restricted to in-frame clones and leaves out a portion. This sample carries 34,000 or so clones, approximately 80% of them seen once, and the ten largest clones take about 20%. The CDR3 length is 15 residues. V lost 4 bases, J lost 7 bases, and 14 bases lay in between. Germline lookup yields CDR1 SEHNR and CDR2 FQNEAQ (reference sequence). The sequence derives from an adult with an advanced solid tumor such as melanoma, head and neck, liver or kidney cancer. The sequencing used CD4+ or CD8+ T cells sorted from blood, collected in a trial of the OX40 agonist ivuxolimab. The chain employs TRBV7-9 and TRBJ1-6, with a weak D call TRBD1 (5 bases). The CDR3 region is CASSSPGGLNSPLHF. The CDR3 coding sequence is TGTGCCAGCAGCTCCCCTGGGGGGTTAAATTCACCCCTCCACTTT.